These 8 T cell receptor beta chains originate from one sample sequenced in a study of blood T cell repertoires in COVID-19. Profiled with immunoSEQ multiplex PCR; TCRdb holds only in-frame clones, not every one. The repertoire holds roughly 260,000 clones, with about 88% as singletons. The sample consisted of peripheral blood. These receptors all stem from a man aged 55 to 70 who had recovered from COVID-19.

V usage is TRBV5-1 and J usage is TRBJ2-2, with D unclear. The germline V gene has CDR1 SGHRS and CDR2 YFSETQ. The ends were cut back, 0 bases at V and 4 bases at J, with 13 bases in the middle. There are 16 residues in the CDR3. CDR3 region: CASSLGLPRSTGELFF. CDR3 DNA sequence: TGCGCCAGCAGCTTGGGACTCCCGCGGAGCACCGGGGAGCTGTTTTTT.

The chain combines TRBV12-3 or TRBV12-4 with TRBJ2-7; D remains unclear. V lost 3 bases and J 2 bases, leaving 5 bases between the germline ends. The CDR3 runs to 12 residues. CDR3: CASSFIPYEQYF. As DNA, the CDR3 is TGTGCCAGCAGTTTTATCCCCTACGAGCAGTACTTC.

This clone was observed once. This rearrangement joins TRBV30 to TRBJ2-7, with a weak D call TRBD2 (6 bases). Germline CDR1 is GTSNPN and CDR2 is SVGIG (reference sequence). Trimming cost V 2 bases and J 1 base, with 12 bases left between them. The CDR3 totals 14 residues. The CDR3 DNA reads TGTGCCTGGAGTTCATGGAGGGCGTCCTACGAGCAGTACTTC. It yields the protein CAWSSWRASYEQYF.

This chain joins TRBV6-5 and TRBJ2-7, with D possibly TRBD2 on 6 matching bases. V lost 8 bases and J 4 bases, leaving 15 bases between the germline ends. The CDR3 is 13 residues long. CDR1 MNHEY and CDR2 SVGAGI come from the germline V gene. The CDR3 coding sequence is TGTGCCAGCGCGACGGGGGTCGGTTACGAGCAGTACTTC. It yields the protein CASATGVGYEQYF.

This chain links TRBV18 with TRBJ2-7; TRBD1 is a possible D gene (5 bases). CDR1 and CDR2 from the germline V gene are KGHSH and LQKENI. This CDR3 spans 13 amino acids. V was clipped by 6 bases and J by 3 bases, with 12 bases between them. The CDR3 coding sequence is TGTGCCAGCTCCGCGGACACTTACTACGAGCAGTACTTC. Amino acid sequence: CASSADTYYEQYF. Full variable domain (outside the CDR3, taken from reference TRBV18 and TRBJ2-7): NAGVMQNPRHLVRRRGQEARLRCSPMKGHSHVYWYRQLPEEGLKFMVYLQKENIIDESGMPKERFSAEFPKEGPSILRIQQVVRGDSAAYFCASSADTYYEQYFGPGTRLTVT.

The gene calls are TRBV12-3 or TRBV12-4 and TRBJ2-1; 10 positions agree with TRBD2. V lost 6 bases and J lost 10; bases outside the gene matches: 3. This CDR3 spans 12 amino acids. Written as DNA, the CDR3 is TGTGCCAGCAGCAGTAGCGGGAGGGAGCAGTTCTTC. It codes for CASSSSGREQFF.

Points on this clone: The junction and the germline gene differ at one end; a read error may be behind it. This sequence joins TRBV7-7 and TRBJ2-5; TRBD1 agrees at 8 bases. The CDR3 extends over 15 amino acids. Germline V lookup: CDR1 SSHAT, CDR2 FNYEAQ (reference sequence). Written as DNA, the CDR3 is TGTGCTAGCAGCTTCGGACAGGGCCTCCAAGAGACCCAGTACTTC. This codes for CASSFGQGLQETQYF. The full variable domain, rest sourced from reference TRBV7-7 and TRBJ2-5, is GAGVSQSPRYKVTKRGQDVTLRCDPISSHATLYWYQQALGQGPEFLTYFNYEAQPDKSGLPSDRFSAERPEGSISTLTIQRTEQRDSAMYRCASSFGQGLQETQYFGPGTRLLVL.

This chain uses TRBV7-2 with TRBJ2-7, with TRBD2 as a possible D gene (5 bases). V gave up 5 bases and J gave up 7 bases, with 15 bases separating them. Germline V gene sequence: CDR1 SGHTA, CDR2 FQGNSA. This CDR3 has 13 amino acids. The CDR3 DNA follows: TGTGCCAGCAGCCCTGGACTGGGTTTGGAGCAGTACTTC. It encodes CASSPGLGLEQYF.